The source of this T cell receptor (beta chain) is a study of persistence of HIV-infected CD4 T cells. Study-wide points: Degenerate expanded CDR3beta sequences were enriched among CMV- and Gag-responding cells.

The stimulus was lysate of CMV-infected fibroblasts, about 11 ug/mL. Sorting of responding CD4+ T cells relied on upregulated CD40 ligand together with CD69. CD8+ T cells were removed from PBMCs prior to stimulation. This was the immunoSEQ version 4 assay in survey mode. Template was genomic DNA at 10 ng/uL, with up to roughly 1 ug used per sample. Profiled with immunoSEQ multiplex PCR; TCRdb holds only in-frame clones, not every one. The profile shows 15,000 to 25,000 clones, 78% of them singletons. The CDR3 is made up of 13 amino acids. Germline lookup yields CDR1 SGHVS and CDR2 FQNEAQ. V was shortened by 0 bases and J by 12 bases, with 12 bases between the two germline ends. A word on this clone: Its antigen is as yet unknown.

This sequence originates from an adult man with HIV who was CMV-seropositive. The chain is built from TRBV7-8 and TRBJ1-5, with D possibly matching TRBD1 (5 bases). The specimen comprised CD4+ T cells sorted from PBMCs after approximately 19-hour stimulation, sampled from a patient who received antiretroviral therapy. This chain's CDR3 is CASSLARDSNQHF. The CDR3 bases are TGTGCCAGCAGCTTAGCGCGCGACAGTAACCAGCATTTT.